This record concerns one T cell receptor (beta chain) sequence. Its antigen is not yet known. No base quality information exists; no much larger clone differs at one position. The sample belongs to a study of T cells after yellow fever vaccination (dated by TCRdb to about 2019). Regarding the study in general: The SMART-Seq v4 Ultra Low Input RNA kit was used to prepare libraries from fractions with low cell numbers. To follow T-cell clones before and after both primary and booster YFV17D yellow fever vaccination, bulk TCR alpha and beta repertoires underwent longitudinal sequencing. Bulk PBMC replicates and cell subsets were isolated from blood drawn at multiple timepoints before and after both primary and secondary immunization. Two healthy male donors, one aged 18 to 30 and one aged 30 to 40 years, were included in the cohort.

Trimming leaves V shorter by 3 bases and J shorter by 6 bases, with the junction holding 4 bases beyond the gene matches. CDR3 length: 13 amino acids, cysteine to phenylalanine. Only CDR3 DNA remains: 39 bases, in frame from the first base. CDR1 and CDR2, looked up from the germline V gene, are SGHAT and FQNNGV. Instrument used: Illumina NovaSeq 6000. Synthesis of TCR cDNA relied on 5'RACE template switching, a step that introduced a universal primer site along with unique molecular identifiers. Priming of cDNA synthesis was performed from both the TCR alpha and TCR beta constant segments. Libraries were amplified in two PCR steps, with sample barcodes and sequencing adapters added in the second step. Sequencing of libraries was performed on Illumina HiSeq 2500 (2x100 bp) or NovaSeq (2x150 bp). Under the source paper's analysis protocol: Demultiplexing of reads and collapsing into UMI consensus sequences were performed with MIGEC, and V(D)J alignment was carried out with MiXCR. Vaccine-responding clonotypes were defined with edgeR using replicate PBMC samples, requiring FDR below 0.01 and a log2 fold change above 5 up to day 15. Each bulk clonotype was labeled CD4 or CD8 based on which sequenced repertoire, CD4 or CD8, contained the clonotype at higher abundance. TCRdb reanalyzed the raw reads on its own, using fastp at Q25 for trimming and MiXCR for clone calling, and kept in-frame beta chains. Entries are consolidated by CDR3 protein sequence, retaining the most common genes and DNA. The V and J calls and clone size come from TCRdb's table, not from the authors' own analysis. This sample holds about 310,000 distinct CDR3 sequences; around 3.9% were observed only once. About 20% of the sample is held by the ten biggest clonotypes.

Results and caveats for the whole study, not just this receptor: Compared with the primary T-cell response, the secondary T-cell response was weaker but faster, peaking on day 5 rather than day 15. Because abundant contaminating clonotypes from the bulk population could be contained in FACS-sorted repertoires, computational filtering was required. Because the study included only two donors, the extent to which the findings can be generalized is limited. A small share of clonotypes occurred in both CD4 and CD8 compartments, likely arising from convergent recombination. After the booster, most clones that had expanded after primary vaccination were detected again (around 95% of CD4 and over 75% of CD8), suggesting broad maintenance of memory.

The treatment or condition tag for this specimen amounts to: live attenuated yellow fever vaccine strain. At every blood-draw timepoint, two biological replicates of bulk PBMCs were collected. PBMCs were isolated from peripheral blood using a standard Ficoll-Paque protocol. TriZol was used to extract RNA from bulk PBMCs, from CD4 and CD8 fractions, and from dextramer-positive and dextramer-negative fractions. This sequence was found in a man aged 18 to 29 who received the YFV17D yellow fever vaccine. The chain is encoded by TRBV11-2 joined to TRBJ1-2; 7 bases in the middle match TRBD1. Sequencing was performed on PBMCs, taken on the day of the yellow fever booster vaccination. The bases are TGTGCCAGCAGCTTTCCCCAGGGGGATGGCTACACCTTC. This sequence encodes CASSFPQGDGYTF.